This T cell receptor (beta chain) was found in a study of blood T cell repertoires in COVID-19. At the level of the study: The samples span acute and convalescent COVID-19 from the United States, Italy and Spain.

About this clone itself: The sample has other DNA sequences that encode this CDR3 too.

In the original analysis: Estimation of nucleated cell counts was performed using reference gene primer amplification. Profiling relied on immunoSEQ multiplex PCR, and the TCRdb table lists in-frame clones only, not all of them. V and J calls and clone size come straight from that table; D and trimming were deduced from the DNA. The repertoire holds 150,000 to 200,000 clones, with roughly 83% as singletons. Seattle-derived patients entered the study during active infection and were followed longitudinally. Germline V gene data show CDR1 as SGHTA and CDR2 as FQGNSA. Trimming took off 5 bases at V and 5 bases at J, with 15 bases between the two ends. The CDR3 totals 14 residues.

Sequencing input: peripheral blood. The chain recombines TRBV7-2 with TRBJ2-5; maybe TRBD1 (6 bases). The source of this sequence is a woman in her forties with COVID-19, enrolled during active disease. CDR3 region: CASSRRWGQETQYF. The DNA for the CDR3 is TGTGCCAGCAGCCGGAGGTGGGGGCAGGAGACCCAGTACTTC. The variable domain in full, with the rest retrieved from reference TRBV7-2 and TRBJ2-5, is GAGVSQSPSNKVTEKGKDVELRCDPISGHTALYWYRQSLGQGLEFLIYFQGNSAPDKSGLPSDRFSAERTGGSVSTLTIQRTQQEDSAVYLCASSRRWGQETQYFGPGTRLLVL.